These T cell receptor beta chains were read from a single sample in a study of blood T cell repertoires in COVID-19. Clones were read by immunoSEQ multiplex PCR, and TCRdb kept only the in-frame ones, dropping some. The profile shows about 150,000 clones, 75% to 90% of them singletons. Sequencing was performed on peripheral blood. All receptors come from a human donor in a cohort sampled during active COVID-19. CDR3s include the opening cysteine and the closing phenylalanine or tryptophan. The D gene is left open where the match is weak. Some rows have no size entry. The others give once, few or many, or a class for an expanded clone.

TRBD1,TRBJ2-2,TRBV7-2,NA,CASKGQGGITGELFF,TGTGCCAGCAAGGGACAGGGGGGTATAACCGGGGAGCTGTTTTTT
NA,TRBJ2-1,TRBV27,NA,CASSSQSRNEQFF,TGTGCCAGCAGTTCCCAAAGCCGGAATGAGCAGTTCTTC
TRBD1,TRBJ1-1,TRBV10-3,NA,CAISGQGANTEAFF,TGTGCCATCAGCGGACAGGGGGCGAACACTGAAGCTTTCTTT
NA,TRBJ1-6,TRBV7-2,few,CASSLRGQGGVPLHF,TGTGCCAGCAGCTTGAGAGGCCAAGGGGGAGTACCCCTCCACTTT
TRBD1,TRBJ1-5,TRBV12-3/TRBV12-4,NA,CASRGQLQPQHF,TGTGCCAGCAGGGGACAGCTTCAGCCCCAGCATTTT
NA,TRBJ1-6,TRBV10-3,NA,CAIRSVDSPLHF,TGTGCCATCAGATCGGTCGATTCACCCCTCCACTTT
NA,TRBJ2-7,TRBV27,NA,CASSLGRGSYEQYF,TGTGCCAGCAGTTTGGGCAGGGGCTCCTACGAGCAGTACTTC
NA,TRBJ1-5,TRBV9,NA,CASSPNSSNQPQHF,TGTGCCAGCAGCCCAAACAGCAGCAATCAGCCCCAGCATTTT
NA,TRBJ1-2,TRBV9,NA,CASSNRVNYGYTF,TGTGCCAGCAGCAACAGGGTTAACTATGGCTACACCTTC
NA,TRBJ1-1,TRBV19,NA,CASAFSGGTEAFF,TGTGCCAGTGCCTTTTCGGGAGGCACTGAAGCTTTCTTT
TRBD1,TRBJ1-1,TRBV10-3,NA,CAITGQGGTEAFF,TGTGCCATAACGGGACAGGGTGGCACTGAAGCTTTCTTT
NA,TRBJ1-6,TRBV3-1/TRBV3-2,NA,CASSQAQGNSPLHF,TGTGCCAGCAGCCAAGCGCAGGGGAATTCACCCCTCCACTTT
TRBD2,TRBJ2-1,TRBV10-3,NA,CAMGRLAGLGIDEQFF,TGTGCCATGGGCCGACTAGCGGGATTGGGTATTGATGAGCAGTTCTTC
TRBD1,TRBJ1-2,TRBV27,NA,CASSFWDRASGYTF,TGTGCCAGCAGTTTTTGGGACAGGGCGTCGGGCTACACCTTC
TRBD1,TRBJ1-1,TRBV3-1/TRBV3-2,NA,CASSHVSRGLGAFF,TGTGCCAGCAGCCACGTGAGTAGGGGGCTAGGAGCTTTCTTT
TRBD2,TRBJ2-5,TRBV18,NA,CASSPGLAGGPSGAQYF,TGTGCCAGCTCACCAGGACTAGCGGGAGGGCCCTCTGGGGCCCAGTACTTC
TRBD1,TRBJ2-3,TRBV11-3,NA,CASSLMGQGFSAQYF,TGTGCCAGCAGCTTAATGGGACAGGGTTTCTCCGCGCAGTATTTT
NA,TRBJ2-5,TRBV10-3,NA,CAISELGAETQYF,TGTGCCATCAGTGAACTAGGCGCAGAGACCCAGTACTTC
TRBD2,TRBJ2-1,TRBV5-4,NA,CASSWGAGGYEQFF,TGTGCCAGCAGCTGGGGGGCGGGAGGCTATGAGCAGTTCTTC
NA,TRBJ2-7,TRBV3-1/TRBV3-2,NA,CASSQINLAPYEQYF,TGTGCCAGCAGCCAAATCAACCTGGCCCCCTACGAGCAGTACTTC
TRBD1,TRBJ1-5,TRBV10-3,NA,CAIRGTGNQPQHF,TGTGCCATCAGGGGGACAGGCAATCAGCCCCAGCATTTT
TRBD1,TRBJ1-6,TRBV2,NA,CASSRTGGSPLHF,TGTGCCAGCAGTAGGACAGGGGGTTCACCCCTCCACTTT
NA,TRBJ1-5,TRBV5-1,NA,CASSLTGGNQPQHF,TGCGCCAGCAGCCTAACCGGGGGCAATCAGCCCCAGCATTTT
NA,TRBJ1-1,TRBV2,NA,CASSDFMNTEAFF,TGTGCCAGCAGTGATTTCATGAACACTGAAGCTTTCTTT
NA,TRBJ1-2,TRBV19,NA,CASSPSQGVNYGYTF,TGTGCCAGTAGTCCCTCACAGGGAGTCAACTATGGCTACACCTTC
TRBD1,TRBJ1-4,TRBV29-1,NA,CSVEGGTGTREKLFF,TGCAGCGTTGAAGGAGGGACAGGGACGAGAGAAAAACTGTTTTTT